This TCR beta chain was captured by sequencing in a study of T cell repertoires in cytomegalovirus infection. Turning to the study itself: Indications of both CMV infection and matching HLA type were provided by public TCR beta signatures.

This clonotype was picked up a small number of times. Antigen unknown. The CDR3 runs to 12 residues. The germline V gene has CDR1 KGHDR and CDR2 SFDVKD. The ends were cut back, 2 bases at V and 3 bases at J, with 4 bases in the middle. Notes on the study in general: Cumulated frequencies of public TCR beta families served to identify carriers of CMV plus the relevant HLA.

MiXCR, applied by TCRdb to the reads, yields one record per CDR3 protein. Among around 740,000 distinct CDR3 sequences listed, about 40% were seen once. This receptor was obtained from a human donor in good health (CMV status not recorded). Some clones in this sample may be carry-over from other donors' samples. Sequencing was carried out using PBMCs. This sequence joins TRBV24-1 and TRBJ2-7, with unresolved D. This CDR3 reads CATSDSHYEQYF. CDR3 in DNA: TGTGCCACCAGTGATTCTCACTACGAGCAGTACTTC.